This entry describes one TCR beta chain. What it binds is unknown. General study results and limits: The larger cohort examined one V-J beta rearrangement, not whole repertoires. Tumor Treg TCRs overlapped most with tumor naive CD4+ cells.

Naive CD4+ cells had CD25+ Tregs removed. CDR3 length: 17 amino acids. The V and J ends lost 1 base and 1 base, in that order; junction bases with no gene match: 8. The germline V gene has CDR1 DFQATT and CDR2 SNEGSKA (reference sequence). Full-length variable regions came from constant-region reverse primers plus semi-nested Nested Universal Primer A PCR. In TCRdb, the 5' RACE reads were re-called with MiXCR into one record per CDR3 protein. Among some 8,700 distinct CDR3 sequences, approximately 71% were seen once, and the ten largest hold about 4.5%. This chain uses TRBV20-1 with TRBJ2-3, with 10 bases matching TRBD2. The receptor comes from a female donor with breast cancer. The sequencing sample was made of tumor-infiltrating naive CD4+ T cells sorted from the breast tumor. Subset given: naive CD4+ T cells, CD4+CD45RA+CD25-. CDR3 coding DNA: TGCAGTGCTAGAGGCACCCGGCTAGCGGGGGGCACAGATACGCAGTATTTT. Translating it yields CSARGTRLAGGTDTQYF.